This T cell receptor beta chain was sequenced during a study of identical twins. V lost 2 bases and J lost 3, with 17 bases in between. CDR3 size: 15 residues. CDR1 DFQATT and CDR2 SNEGSKA come from the germline V gene (reference sequence). TCRdb reanalysed the 5' RACE reads using MiXCR and keeps one entry per CDR3 protein. The table shows approximately 600,000 distinct CDR3 sequences, with around 7.5% occurring only once. The sample was also linked to a second study, of yellow fever vaccine responses in identical twins.

The source is a woman under 30 in good health. J is TRBJ2-7 and V is TRBV20-1, with D uncertain. Material for sequencing was PBMCs. The CDR3 protein is CSARTIGRPDYEQYF. CDR3 in DNA: TGCAGTGCTAGAACTATAGGTAGGCCCGACTACGAGCAGTACTTC.